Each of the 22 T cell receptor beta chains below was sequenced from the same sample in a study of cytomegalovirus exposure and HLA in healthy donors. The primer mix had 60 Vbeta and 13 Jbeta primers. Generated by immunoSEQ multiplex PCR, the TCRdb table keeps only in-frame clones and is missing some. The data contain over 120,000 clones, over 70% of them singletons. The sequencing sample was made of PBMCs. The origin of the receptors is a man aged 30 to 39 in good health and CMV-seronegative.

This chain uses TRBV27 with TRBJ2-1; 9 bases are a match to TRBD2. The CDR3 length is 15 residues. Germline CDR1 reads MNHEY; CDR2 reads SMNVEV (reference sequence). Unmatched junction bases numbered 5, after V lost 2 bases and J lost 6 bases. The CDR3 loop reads CASSLSAGGPNEQFF. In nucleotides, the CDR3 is TGTGCCAGCAGTTTAAGTGCGGGAGGGCCCAATGAGCAGTTCTTC.

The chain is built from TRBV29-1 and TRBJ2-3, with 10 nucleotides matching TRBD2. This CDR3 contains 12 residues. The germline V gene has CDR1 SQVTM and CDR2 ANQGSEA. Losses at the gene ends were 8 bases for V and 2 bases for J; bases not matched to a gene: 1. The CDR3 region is CSTSGDTDTQYF. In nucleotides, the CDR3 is TGCAGCACTAGCGGGGACACAGATACGCAGTATTTT.

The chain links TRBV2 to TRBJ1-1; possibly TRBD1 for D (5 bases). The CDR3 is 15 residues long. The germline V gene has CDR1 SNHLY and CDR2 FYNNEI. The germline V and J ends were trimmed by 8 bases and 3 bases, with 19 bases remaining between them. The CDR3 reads CASHRSPGDDTEAFF. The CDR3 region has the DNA TGTGCCAGCCACAGGTCCCCAGGAGACGACACTGAAGCTTTCTTT.

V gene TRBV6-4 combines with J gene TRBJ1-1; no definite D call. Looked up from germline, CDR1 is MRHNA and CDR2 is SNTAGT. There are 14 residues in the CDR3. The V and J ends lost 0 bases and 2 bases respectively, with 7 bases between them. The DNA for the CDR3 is TGTGCCAGCAGTGACTCAAAAACAAACACTGAAGCTTTCTTT. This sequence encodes CASSDSKTNTEAFF.

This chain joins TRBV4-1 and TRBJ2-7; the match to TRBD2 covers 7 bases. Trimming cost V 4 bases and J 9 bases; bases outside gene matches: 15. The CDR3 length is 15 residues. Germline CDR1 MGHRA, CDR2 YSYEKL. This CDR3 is CASSPQAGRKEAQYF. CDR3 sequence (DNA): TGCGCCAGCAGCCCTCAAGCGGGGAGGAAAGAGGCGCAGTACTTC.

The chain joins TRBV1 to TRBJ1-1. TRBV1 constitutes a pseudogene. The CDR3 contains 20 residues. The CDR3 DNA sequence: TGCACCAGCAGCCAAGATTTTACCCGACACGGGAGCAACTGGAACACTGAAGCTTTCTTT. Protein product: CTSSQDFTRHGSNWNTEAFF.

This CDR3 reads CASSLQAQNTEAFF. Here the CDR3 DNA reads TGTGCCAGCAGCCTCCAAGCCCAGAACACTGAAGCTTTCTTT. The chain joins TRBV9 to TRBJ1-1; D gene uncertain. The CDR3 consists of 14 residues. CDR1 is SGDLS, CDR2 YYNGEE, per germline. With 4 bases removed from V and 1 base from J, the gap between germline ends came to 11 bases.

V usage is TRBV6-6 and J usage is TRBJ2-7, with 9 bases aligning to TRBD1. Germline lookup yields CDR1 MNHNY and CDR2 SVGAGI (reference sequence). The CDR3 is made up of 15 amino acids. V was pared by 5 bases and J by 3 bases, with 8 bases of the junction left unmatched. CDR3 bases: TGTGCCAGCAGTACGACCCGGGACAGGGACTACGAGCAGTACTTC. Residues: CASSTTRDRDYEQYF.

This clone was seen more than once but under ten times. The CDR3 DNA reads TGTGCCAGCAGTGAATCCCCGTTTGATAGCGGGAACACCGGGGAGCTGTTTTTT. It translates to CASSESPFDSGNTGELFF. The V gene is TRBV25-1, the J gene TRBJ2-2; D is perhaps TRBD2 (6 bases). V was pared by 1 base and J by 1 base, with 16 bases between. Germline V CDR1 and CDR2: MGHDK, SYGVNS. The CDR3 loop spans 18 amino acids.

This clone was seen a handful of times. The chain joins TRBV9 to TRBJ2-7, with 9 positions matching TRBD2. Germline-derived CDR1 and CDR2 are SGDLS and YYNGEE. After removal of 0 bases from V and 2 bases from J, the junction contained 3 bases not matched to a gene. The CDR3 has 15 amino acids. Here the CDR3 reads CASSVGGGGAYEQYF. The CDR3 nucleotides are TGTGCCAGCAGCGTAGGGGGCGGGGGGGCCTACGAGCAGTACTTC.

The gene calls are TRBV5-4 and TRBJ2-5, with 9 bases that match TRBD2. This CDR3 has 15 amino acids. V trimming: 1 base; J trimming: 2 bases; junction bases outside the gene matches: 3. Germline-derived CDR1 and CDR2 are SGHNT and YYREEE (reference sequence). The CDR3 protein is CASSLRLAGQETQYF. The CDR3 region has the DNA TGTGCCAGCAGCTTGCGGCTAGCGGGGCAAGAGACCCAGTACTTC.

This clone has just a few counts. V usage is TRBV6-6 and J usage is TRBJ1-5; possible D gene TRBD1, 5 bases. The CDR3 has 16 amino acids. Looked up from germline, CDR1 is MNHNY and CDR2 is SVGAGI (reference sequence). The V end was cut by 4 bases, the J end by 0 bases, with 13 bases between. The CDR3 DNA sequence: TGTGCCAGCAGTTCATCCGGGGGATTTAGCAATCAGCCCCAGCATTTT. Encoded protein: CASSSSGGFSNQPQHF.

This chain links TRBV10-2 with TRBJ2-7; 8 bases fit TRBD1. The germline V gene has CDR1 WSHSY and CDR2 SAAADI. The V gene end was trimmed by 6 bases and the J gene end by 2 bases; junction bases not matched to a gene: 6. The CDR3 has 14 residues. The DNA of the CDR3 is TGCGCCAGCAGCTCTGGACAGGGACCCTACGAGCAGTACTTC. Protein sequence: CASSSGQGPYEQYF.

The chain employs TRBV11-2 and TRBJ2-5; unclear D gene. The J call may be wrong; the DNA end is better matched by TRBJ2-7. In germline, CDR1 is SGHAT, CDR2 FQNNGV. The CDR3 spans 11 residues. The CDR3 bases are TGTGCCAGCAGCTTAGTGGGCGAGCAGTACTTC. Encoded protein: CASSLVGEQYF.

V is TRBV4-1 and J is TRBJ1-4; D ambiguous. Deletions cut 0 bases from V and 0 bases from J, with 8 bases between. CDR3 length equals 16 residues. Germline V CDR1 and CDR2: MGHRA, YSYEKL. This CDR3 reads CASSQDPQATNEKLFF. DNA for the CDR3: TGCGCCAGCAGCCAAGATCCCCAGGCAACTAATGAAAAACTGTTTTTT.

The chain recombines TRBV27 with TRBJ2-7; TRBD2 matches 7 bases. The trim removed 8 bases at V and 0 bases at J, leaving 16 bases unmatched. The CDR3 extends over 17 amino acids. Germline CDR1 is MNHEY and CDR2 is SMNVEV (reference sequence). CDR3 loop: CASRDYLGRGPSYEQYF. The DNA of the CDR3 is TGTGCCAGCCGTGACTATTTGGGGAGGGGCCCCTCCTACGAGCAGTACTTC.

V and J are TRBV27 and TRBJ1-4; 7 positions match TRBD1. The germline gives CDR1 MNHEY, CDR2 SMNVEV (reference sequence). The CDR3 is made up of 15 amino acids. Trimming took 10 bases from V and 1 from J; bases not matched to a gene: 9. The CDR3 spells CATRPWTGTNEKLFF. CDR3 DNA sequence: TGTGCCACCAGACCATGGACAGGAACTAATGAAAAACTGTTTTTT.

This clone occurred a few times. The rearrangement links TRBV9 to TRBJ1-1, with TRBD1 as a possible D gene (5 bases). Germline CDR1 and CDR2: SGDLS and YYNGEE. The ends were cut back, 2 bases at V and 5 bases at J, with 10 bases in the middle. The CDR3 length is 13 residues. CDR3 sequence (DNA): TGTGCCAGCAGCGTTCAAGGGGAAACTGAAGCTTTCTTT. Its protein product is CASSVQGETEAFF.

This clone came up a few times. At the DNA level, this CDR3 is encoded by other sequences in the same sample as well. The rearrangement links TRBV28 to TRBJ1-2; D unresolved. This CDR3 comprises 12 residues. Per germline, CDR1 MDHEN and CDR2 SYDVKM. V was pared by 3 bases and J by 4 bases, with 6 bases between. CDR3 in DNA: TGTGCCAGCAGTTTGAGGCTCTATGGCTACACCTTC. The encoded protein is CASSLRLYGYTF.

The CDR3 is CASSILSGTEGRGYGYTF. In nucleotides, the CDR3 is TGTGCCAGCAGCATACTCTCCGGGACGGAGGGCAGAGGCTATGGCTACACCTTC. J is TRBJ1-2 and V is TRBV21-1. TRBV21-1 is shown as a pseudogene. The CDR3 sequence is 18 residues long.

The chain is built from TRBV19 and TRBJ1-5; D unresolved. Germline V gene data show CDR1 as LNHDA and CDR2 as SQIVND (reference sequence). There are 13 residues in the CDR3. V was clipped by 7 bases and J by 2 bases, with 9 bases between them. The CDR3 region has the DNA TGTGCCAGTACCCGAGGTGGCAATCAGCCCCAGCATTTT. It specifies CASTRGGNQPQHF.

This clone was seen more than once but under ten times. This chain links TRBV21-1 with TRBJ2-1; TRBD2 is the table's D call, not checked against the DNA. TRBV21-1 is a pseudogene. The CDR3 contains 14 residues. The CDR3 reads CASSKVEVGNEQFF. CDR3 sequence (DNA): TGTGCCAGCAGCAAAGTTGAGGTCGGCAATGAGCAGTTCTTC.